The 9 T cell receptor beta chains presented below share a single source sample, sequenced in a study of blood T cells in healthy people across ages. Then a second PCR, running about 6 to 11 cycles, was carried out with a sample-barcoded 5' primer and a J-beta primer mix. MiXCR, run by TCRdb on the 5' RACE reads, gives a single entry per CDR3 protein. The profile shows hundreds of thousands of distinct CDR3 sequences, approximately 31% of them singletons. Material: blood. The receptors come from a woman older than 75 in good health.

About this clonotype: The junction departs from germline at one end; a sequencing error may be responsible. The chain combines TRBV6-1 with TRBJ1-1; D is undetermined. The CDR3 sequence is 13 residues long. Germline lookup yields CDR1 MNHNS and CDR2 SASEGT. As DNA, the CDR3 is TGTGCCGGCAGTGAAGGCCTGAGGACTGAAGCTTTCTTT. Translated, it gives CAGSEGLRTEAFF.

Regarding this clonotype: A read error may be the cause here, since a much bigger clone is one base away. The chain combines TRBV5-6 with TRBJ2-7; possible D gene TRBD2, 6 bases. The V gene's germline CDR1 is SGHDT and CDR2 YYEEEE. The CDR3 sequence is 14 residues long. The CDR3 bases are TGTGCCGGCAGCTACGACGGAGGGTTGTACGAGCAGTACTTC. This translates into CAGSYDGGLYEQYF.

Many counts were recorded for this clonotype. The CDR3 sequence: CASSYSREWSYNSPLHF. DNA for the CDR3: TGTGCCAGCAGTTACAGCAGGGAATGGTCCTATAATTCACCCCTCCACTTT. V is TRBV6-5 and J is TRBJ1-6; a weak D match, TRBD1 (5 bases). Trimming took off 2 bases at V and 1 base at J, with 12 bases between the two ends. This CDR3 contains 17 residues. Germline V gene lookup returns CDR1 MNHEY and CDR2 SVGAGI.

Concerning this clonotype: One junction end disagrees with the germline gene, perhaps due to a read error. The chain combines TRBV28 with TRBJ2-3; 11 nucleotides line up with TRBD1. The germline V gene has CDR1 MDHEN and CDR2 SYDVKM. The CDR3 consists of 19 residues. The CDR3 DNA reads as TGTGCCAGCAGTCCAAATGCCCGGGACAGGGGGGCTAGCACAGATACGCGGTATTTT. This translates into CASSPNARDRGASTDTRYF.

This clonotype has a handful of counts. The CDR3 DNA sequence: TGCGCCAGCAGCTTGGCCGCAACGGGATTATACAATAAGCAGTACTTC. Translated, it gives CASSLAATGLYNKQYF. V is TRBV5-1 and J is TRBJ2-7, with D tentatively TRBD2 (5 bases). With 0 bases removed from V and 8 bases from J, the gap between germline ends came to 21 bases. CDR3 length: 16 residues. Germline V gene sequence: CDR1 SGHRS, CDR2 YFSETQ.

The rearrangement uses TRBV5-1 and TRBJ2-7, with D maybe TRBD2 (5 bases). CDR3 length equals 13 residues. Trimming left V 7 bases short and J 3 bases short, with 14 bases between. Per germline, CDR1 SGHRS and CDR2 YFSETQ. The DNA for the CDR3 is TGCGCCAGCGGACTGTTGGACGGCTACGAGCAGTACTTC. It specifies CASGLLDGYEQYF.

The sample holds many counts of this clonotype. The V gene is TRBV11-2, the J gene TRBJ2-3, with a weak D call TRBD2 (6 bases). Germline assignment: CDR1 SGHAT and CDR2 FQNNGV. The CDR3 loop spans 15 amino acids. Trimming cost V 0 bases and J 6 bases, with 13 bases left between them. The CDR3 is CASSLDPGGGDTQYF. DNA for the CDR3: TGTGCCAGCAGCTTAGATCCCGGGGGTGGGGATACGCAGTATTTT.

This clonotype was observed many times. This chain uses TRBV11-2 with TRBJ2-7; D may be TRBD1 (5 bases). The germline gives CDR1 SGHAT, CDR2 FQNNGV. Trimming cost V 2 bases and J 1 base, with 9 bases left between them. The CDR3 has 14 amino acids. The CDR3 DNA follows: TGTGCCAGCAGCTTATTGCGACAGTCCTACGAGCAGTACTTC. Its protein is CASSLLRQSYEQYF.

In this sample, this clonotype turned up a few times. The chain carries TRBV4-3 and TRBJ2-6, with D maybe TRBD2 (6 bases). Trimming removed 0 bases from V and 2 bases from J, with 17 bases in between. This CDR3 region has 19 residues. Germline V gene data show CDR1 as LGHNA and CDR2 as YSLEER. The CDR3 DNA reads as TGCGCCAGCAGCCAAGATTTCCGGGGGAATCTTACTGGGGCCAACGTCCTGACTTTC. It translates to CASSQDFRGNLTGANVLTF.